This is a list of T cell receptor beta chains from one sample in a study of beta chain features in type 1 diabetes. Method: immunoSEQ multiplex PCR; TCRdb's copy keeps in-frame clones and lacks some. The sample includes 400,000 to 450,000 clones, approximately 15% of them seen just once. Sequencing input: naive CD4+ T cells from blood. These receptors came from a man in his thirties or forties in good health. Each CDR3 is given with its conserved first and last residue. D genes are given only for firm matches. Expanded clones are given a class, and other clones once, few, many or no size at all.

CDR3 protein: CASSLQAGAADTQYF
CDR3 DNA: TGTGCCAGCAGCTTACAAGCGGGAGCCGCAGATACGCAGTATTTT
V gene: TRBV7-2
J gene: TRBJ2-3
clone size: NA
D gene: TRBD2

CDR3 protein: CASSDRARNEQYF
CDR3 DNA: TGTGCCAGCAGTGACAGGGCTAGAAACGAGCAGTACTTC
V gene: TRBV2
J gene: TRBJ2-7
clone size: NA
D gene: NA

CDR3 protein: CAWSRVLEAFF
CDR3 DNA: TGTGCCTGGAGTCGCGTTTTAGAAGCTTTCTTT
V gene: TRBV30
J gene: TRBJ1-1
clone size: few
D gene: NA

CDR3 protein: CASSHRQGTYGYTF
CDR3 DNA: TGTGCCAGCAGTCATCGACAGGGAACCTATGGCTACACCTTC
V gene: TRBV6-5
J gene: TRBJ1-2
clone size: NA
D gene: TRBD1

CDR3 protein: CASISQGLAGYNEQFF
CDR3 DNA: TGTGCCAGCATTTCCCAGGGACTAGCGGGCTACAATGAGCAGTTCTTC
V gene: TRBV7-9
J gene: TRBJ2-1
clone size: few
D gene: TRBD2

CDR3 protein: CASSYSKVYEQYF
CDR3 DNA: TGTGCCAGCAGTTACTCGAAAGTGTACGAGCAGTACTTC
V gene: TRBV6-6
J gene: TRBJ2-7
clone size: few
D gene: NA

CDR3 protein: CATGPDPDNEQFF
CDR3 DNA: TGTGCCACGGGGCCGGATCCGGACAATGAGCAGTTCTTC
V gene: TRBV10-3
J gene: TRBJ2-1
clone size: few
D gene: NA

CDR3 protein: CASSQDRGQDTDTQYF
CDR3 DNA: TGTGCCAGCAGCCAAGACCGAGGGCAGGACACAGATACGCAGTATTTT
V gene: TRBV4-2
J gene: TRBJ2-3
clone size: NA
D gene: NA

CDR3 protein: CASSPRPSQETQYF
CDR3 DNA: TGTGCCAGCTCACCACGCCCTAGCCAAGAGACCCAGTACTTC
V gene: TRBV18
J gene: TRBJ2-5
clone size: few
D gene: NA

CDR3 protein: CSVVGGSANYGYTF
CDR3 DNA: TGCAGCGTTGTTGGGGGCTCAGCTAACTATGGCTACACCTTC
V gene: TRBV29-1
J gene: TRBJ1-2
clone size: NA
D gene: NA

CDR3 protein: CASSIARQGNYGYTF
CDR3 DNA: TGTGCCAGTAGTATAGCCCGACAGGGCAACTATGGCTACACCTTC
V gene: TRBV19
J gene: TRBJ1-2
clone size: NA
D gene: TRBD1

CDR3 protein: CASSYDRDPYNEQFF
CDR3 DNA: TGTGCCAGCAGCTACGACAGGGACCCCTACAATGAGCAGTTCTTC
V gene: TRBV7-2
J gene: TRBJ2-1
clone size: NA
D gene: TRBD1

CDR3 protein: CASSDMDSSSYNEQFF
CDR3 DNA: TGTGCCAGCAGTGATATGGACAGCAGCTCCTACAATGAGCAGTTCTTC
V gene: TRBV2
J gene: TRBJ2-1
clone size: few
D gene: NA

CDR3 protein: CASSLGTGGRNTQYF
CDR3 DNA: TGTGCCAGCAGCCTCGGGACAGGGGGCAGGAATACGCAGTATTTT
V gene: TRBV6-5
J gene: TRBJ2-3
clone size: NA
D gene: TRBD1

CDR3 protein: CASSQGGTLEKLFF
CDR3 DNA: TGTGCCAGCAGCCAAGGCGGGACATTGGAAAAACTGTTTTTT
V gene: TRBV7-9
J gene: TRBJ1-4
clone size: many
D gene: NA

CDR3 protein: CASSFSGVGNQPQHF
CDR3 DNA: TGTGCCAGCAGCTTTTCTGGGGTGGGCAATCAGCCCCAGCATTTT
V gene: TRBV7-2
J gene: TRBJ1-5
clone size: NA
D gene: NA

CDR3 protein: CATSRDARGVDTQYF
CDR3 DNA: TGTGCCACCAGCAGAGATGCCAGGGGGGTAGATACGCAGTATTTT
V gene: TRBV15
J gene: TRBJ2-3
clone size: NA
D gene: NA

CDR3 protein: CASSLASGLAGAETQYF
CDR3 DNA: TGTGCCAGCAGCTTAGCTTCCGGACTAGCGGGAGCAGAGACCCAGTACTTC
V gene: TRBV7-2
J gene: TRBJ2-5
clone size: few
D gene: TRBD2

CDR3 protein: CASSPTGSTDTQYF
CDR3 DNA: TGTGCCAGCAGCCCGACAGGAAGCACAGATACGCAGTATTTT
V gene: TRBV6-5
J gene: TRBJ2-3
clone size: NA
D gene: NA

CDR3 protein: CASSSREISSSGANVLTF
CDR3 DNA: TGTGCCAGCAGCTCCAGGGAAATCTCCTCCTCTGGGGCCAACGTCCTGACTTTC
V gene: TRBV5-6
J gene: TRBJ2-6
clone size: NA
D gene: NA

CDR3 protein: CASSERLNAEAFF
CDR3 DNA: TGTGCCAGCAGCGAACGCCTCAACGCTGAAGCTTTCTTT
V gene: TRBV9
J gene: TRBJ1-1
clone size: few
D gene: NA

CDR3 protein: CAIRNTGHMNTEAFF
CDR3 DNA: TGTGCCATCAGGAACACGGGACATATGAACACTGAAGCTTTCTTT
V gene: TRBV10-3
J gene: TRBJ1-1
clone size: NA
D gene: NA

CDR3 protein: CASSPIRGAGYEQYF
CDR3 DNA: TGTGCCAGCAGCCCCATAAGGGGGGCAGGTTACGAGCAGTACTTC
V gene: TRBV11-2
J gene: TRBJ2-7
clone size: NA
D gene: NA

CDR3 protein: CASSSNQPQHF
CDR3 DNA: TGTGCCAGCAGCTCTAATCAGCCCCAGCATTTT
V gene: TRBV6-6
J gene: TRBJ1-5
clone size: NA
D gene: NA

CDR3 protein: CASTRTGILNIQYF
CDR3 DNA: TGTGCCAGCACCAGGACAGGGATCCTAAACATTCAGTACTTC
V gene: TRBV13
J gene: TRBJ2-4
clone size: NA
D gene: TRBD1

CDR3 protein: CASSVLAGGSYNEQFF
CDR3 DNA: TGTGCCAGCAGTGTCCTAGCGGGGGGATCCTACAATGAGCAGTTCTTC
V gene: TRBV2
J gene: TRBJ2-1
clone size: NA
D gene: TRBD2

CDR3 protein: CASSGTTGTVTGELFF
CDR3 DNA: TGTGCCAGCAGTGGAACCACCGGGACAGTCACCGGGGAGCTGTTTTTT
V gene: TRBV6-6
J gene: TRBJ2-2
clone size: few
D gene: TRBD1

CDR3 protein: CASGKMTGGRETQYF
CDR3 DNA: TGCGCCAGCGGCAAGATGACAGGGGGTCGGGAGACCCAGTACTTC
V gene: TRBV10-2
J gene: TRBJ2-5
clone size: few
D gene: TRBD1

CDR3 protein: CSVASGGGDTQYF
CDR3 DNA: TGCAGCGTTGCTAGCGGGGGTGGTGATACGCAGTATTTT
V gene: TRBV29-1
J gene: TRBJ2-3
clone size: few
D gene: TRBD2

CDR3 protein: CASSLQVPQPQHF
CDR3 DNA: TGTGCCAGCAGCTTACAGGTTCCTCAGCCCCAGCATTTT
V gene: TRBV7-2
J gene: TRBJ1-5
clone size: NA
D gene: NA

CDR3 protein: CASSLLATNNEQFF
CDR3 DNA: TGCGCCAGCAGCTTGCTGGCCACAAACAATGAGCAGTTCTTC
V gene: TRBV5-1
J gene: TRBJ2-1
clone size: few
D gene: NA

CDR3 protein: CASSPRTGTWGEQFF
CDR3 DNA: TGTGCCAGCAGTCCAAGGACAGGGACTTGGGGTGAGCAGTTCTTC
V gene: TRBV27
J gene: TRBJ2-1
clone size: few
D gene: TRBD1

CDR3 protein: CAWSVQVDGEQFF
CDR3 DNA: TGTGCCTGGAGTGTACAAGTCGACGGTGAGCAGTTCTTC
V gene: TRBV30
J gene: TRBJ2-1
clone size: NA
D gene: NA

CDR3 protein: CASSFRLGTEEETQYF
CDR3 DNA: TGTGCCAGCAGCTTTCGTTTGGGGACAGAGGAAGAGACCCAGTACTTC
V gene: TRBV5-4
J gene: TRBJ2-5
clone size: few
D gene: TRBD1

CDR3 protein: CASSPQLADTQYF
CDR3 DNA: TGTGCCAGCAGCCCCCAACTCGCAGATACGCAGTATTTT
V gene: TRBV11-2
J gene: TRBJ2-3
clone size: few
D gene: NA

CDR3 protein: CASSPDQGNSPLHF
CDR3 DNA: TGCGCCAGCAGCCCGGATCAGGGAAATTCACCCCTCCACTTT
V gene: TRBV4-3
J gene: TRBJ1-6
clone size: NA
D gene: NA

CDR3 protein: CASSPEQGNNGYTF
CDR3 DNA: TGTGCCAGCTCACCAGAACAGGGGAACAATGGCTACACCTTC
V gene: TRBV18
J gene: TRBJ1-2
clone size: NA
D gene: TRBD1

CDR3 protein: CASSLWEGKQYF
CDR3 DNA: TGTGCCAGCAGCTTATGGGAGGGGAAGCAGTACTTC
V gene: TRBV7-2
J gene: TRBJ2-7
clone size: NA
D gene: TRBD2

CDR3 protein: CASSEYGGGYTF
CDR3 DNA: TGCGCCAGCAGCGAATACGGAGGTGGCTACACCTTC
V gene: TRBV5-1
J gene: TRBJ1-2
clone size: NA
D gene: NA

CDR3 protein: CASSLWRDTQYF
CDR3 DNA: TGTGCCAGCAGCTTATGGAGAGATACGCAGTATTTT
V gene: TRBV7-2
J gene: TRBJ2-3
clone size: few
D gene: NA

CDR3 protein: CASRDGVGTTEAFF
CDR3 DNA: TGTGCCAGCAGGGATGGGGTAGGAACCACTGAAGCTTTCTTT
V gene: TRBV2
J gene: TRBJ1-1
clone size: few
D gene: NA

CDR3 protein: CASSLRLAGPDTQYF
CDR3 DNA: TGCGCCAGCAGCCTGAGGCTAGCGGGGCCCGATACGCAGTATTTT
V gene: TRBV5-1
J gene: TRBJ2-3
clone size: NA
D gene: TRBD2

CDR3 protein: CASSKGRYGYTF
CDR3 DNA: TGTGCCAGTAGTAAGGGGCGGTATGGCTACACCTTC
V gene: TRBV19
J gene: TRBJ1-2
clone size: NA
D gene: NA

CDR3 protein: CASSVAGEETQYF
CDR3 DNA: TGTGCCAGCAGCGTAGCCGGGGAAGAGACCCAGTACTTC
V gene: TRBV9
J gene: TRBJ2-5
clone size: few
D gene: NA

CDR3 protein: CASSGPAPDTQYF
CDR3 DNA: TGTGCCAGCAGTGGGCCAGCGCCAGATACGCAGTATTTT
V gene: TRBV25-1
J gene: TRBJ2-3
clone size: few
D gene: NA

CDR3 protein: CASSQILQFF
CDR3 DNA: TGTGCCAGCAGCCAAATTTTGCAGTTCTTC
V gene: TRBV14
J gene: TRBJ2-1
clone size: many
D gene: NA